The source of this TCR beta chain is a study of cytotoxic CD8 clonotypes in ibrutinib-treated CLL. From germline, CDR1 is LNHNV and CDR2 YYDKDF (reference sequence). The ends were cut back, 0 bases at V and 2 bases at J, with 10 bases in the middle. The CDR3 spans 15 residues. The protocol was immunoSEQ multiplex PCR, while the TCRdb copy is restricted to in-frame clones and leaves out a portion. This table holds about 200,000 clones, 72% found once. This sequence joins TRBV15 and TRBJ2-5, with D perhaps TRBD2 (6 bases). Sequences were derived from PBMCs, sampled after 24 months of ibrutinib treatment. The TCR was taken from a human donor with chronic lymphocytic leukemia. CDR3 bases: TGTGCCACCAGCAGAGATTCGGGACTTCAAGAGACCCAGTACTTC. Protein: CATSRDSGLQETQYF.